This TCR beta chain was sequenced for a study of T cells after yellow fever vaccination (dated by TCRdb to between 2018 and 2021). Broadly, across the study: The SMART-Seq v4 Ultra Low Input RNA kit was used to prepare libraries from fractions with low cell numbers. Blood was collected at multiple timepoints before and after primary and secondary immunization, and bulk PBMC replicates and cell subsets were isolated. To follow T-cell clones before and after primary and booster YFV17D yellow fever vaccination, bulk TCR alpha and beta repertoires were sequenced over time. Two healthy male donors, one aged 18 to 30 and one aged 30 to 40 years, made up the cohort. The study at large found these results: Most clones expanded after primary vaccination were re-detected after the booster (96% of CD4 and approximately 85% of CD8), suggesting broad memory maintenance. The secondary T-cell response was weaker than the primary response but faster, peaking on day 5 instead of day 15. Because the study included only a couple of donors, the extent to which the findings can be generalized is limited. FACS-sorted repertoires could contain abundant contaminating clonotypes from the bulk population, so computational filtering was required. A small share of clonotypes was detected in both CD4 and CD8 compartments, with the overlap likely arising from convergent recombination.

This clonotype was observed many times. Its antigen has not been determined. No clone much larger than this one lies a single base away; base qualities are absent. This sample was sequenced with an Illumina NovaSeq 6000. TCR cDNA was synthesized by 5'RACE template switching, through which a universal primer site and unique molecular identifiers were introduced. Priming for cDNA synthesis came from both the TCR alpha and TCR beta constant segments. Libraries were amplified in two PCR steps, with sample barcodes and sequencing adapters added in the second step. Sequencing of the libraries was done on either Illumina HiSeq 2500 (2x100 bp) or NovaSeq (2x150 bp). Per the original workflow: Demultiplexing of reads and collapsing into UMI consensus sequences were performed with MIGEC, and V(D)J alignment was carried out with MiXCR. Vaccine-responding clonotypes were identified with edgeR using replicate PBMC samples, with FDR below 0.01 and a log2 fold change above 5 up to day 15 being required. Bulk clonotypes were assigned CD4 or CD8 identity according to which sequenced CD4 or CD8 repertoire held them at higher abundance. TCRdb reanalyzed the raw reads on its own, using fastp at Q25 for trimming and MiXCR for clone calling, and kept in-frame beta chains. Rows with one shared CDR3 protein collapse into an entry with the most common genes and DNA. The authors' filters were not applied to this entry. Present in this sample are some 290,000 distinct CDR3 sequences, about 10% of which were seen just once. Over 3% of the sample is in the top ten clones.

The sample's treatment or condition label, in plain terms: live attenuated yellow fever vaccine strain. A standard Ficoll-Paque protocol was used to isolate PBMCs from peripheral blood. CD4 and CD8 T-cell fractions were isolated with Dynabeads CD4 and CD8 positive selection kits. TriZol was used to extract RNA from bulk PBMCs, CD4 and CD8 fractions, and dextramer-positive and dextramer-negative fractions. The source was CD4+ T cells sorted from PBMCs, collected 45 days after the yellow fever booster vaccination. This clonotype was sampled from a man younger than 35 who received the YFV17D yellow fever vaccine.

The base sequence is TGCGCCAGCAGCTTAGGTGGAAGGCCTGACACTGAAGCTTTCTTT. Translation gives CASSLGGRPDTEAFF. The chain is encoded by TRBV5-1 joined to TRBJ1-1, with the identity of the D gene unclear. Sequences SGHRS (CDR1) and YFSETQ (CDR2) are obtained from the germline V gene. There are 15 amino acids in the CDR3, from cysteine to phenylalanine inclusive. This entry keeps only the CDR3 DNA: 45 bases, framed from base 1. Relative to germline, V is 2 bases shorter and J is 3 bases shorter, with 14 bases between their ends.